These 13 T cell receptor beta chains share one sample of origin, sequenced in a study of OX40 agonist ivuxolimab in advanced cancers. The method was immunoSEQ multiplex PCR; TCRdb's version includes in-frame clones alone and lacks a portion of them. Of 100,000 or so clones in the sample, over 75% are singletons; the top ten hold more than 0.25%. The sequencing used CD4+ or CD8+ T cells sorted from blood, collected in a trial of the OX40 agonist ivuxolimab. Receptor source: an adult with an advanced solid tumor such as melanoma, head and neck, liver or kidney cancer.

The rearrangement joins TRBV5-1 to TRBJ2-4; D gene uncertain. The germline V gene has CDR1 SGHRS and CDR2 YFSETQ. The V and J ends lost 3 bases and 0 bases respectively, with 22 bases between them. This CDR3 is built from 19 residues. In nucleotides, the CDR3 is TGCGCCAGCAGCTGGGCATTGGGCGCAGGACCCCTAGCCAAAAACATTCAGTACTTC. Translating gives CASSWALGAGPLAKNIQYF.

This chain links TRBV7-7 with TRBJ2-3, with 10 nucleotides matching TRBD2. CDR1 is SSHAT, CDR2 FNYEAQ, per germline (reference sequence). The V gene end was trimmed by 5 bases and the J gene end by 1 base; junction bases not matched to a gene: 3. This CDR3 contains 15 residues. Here the CDR3 DNA reads TGTGCCAGCAGCAAAGGACTAGCGGGCACAGATACGCAGTATTTT. The encoded protein is CASSKGLAGTDTQYF.

The CDR3 DNA follows: TGTGCCAGCAGCGTGGGTGGGGCGGGCACCGGGGAGCTGTTTTTT. It encodes CASSVGGAGTGELFF. The chain is built from TRBV9 and TRBJ2-2, with D tentatively TRBD1 or TRBD2 (5 bases each). Germline V gene lookup returns CDR1 SGDLS and CDR2 YYNGEE. Trimming stripped 2 bases from V and 4 bases from J, with 12 bases between. This CDR3 region has 15 residues.

The V and J genes are TRBV4-2 and TRBJ2-3; D remains unclear. The V gene lost 1 base and the J gene lost 3 bases, with 14 bases spanning the gap. The CDR3 contains 16 residues. Germline loops: CDR1 LGHNA, CDR2 YNFKEQ. This CDR3 is CASSQGLVAPTDTQYF. CDR3 nucleotide sequence: TGTGCCAGCAGCCAAGGTCTGGTAGCCCCAACAGATACGCAGTATTTT.

The chain couples TRBV5-4 to TRBJ2-3; 10 bases line up with TRBD2. The germline V gene encodes CDR1 SGHNT and CDR2 YYREEE (reference sequence). V trimming: 1 base; J trimming: 3 bases; junction bases outside the gene matches: 5. The CDR3 loop spans 16 amino acids. The CDR3 DNA follows: TGTGCCAGCAGCTTGAAAAGCGGGAGGGATACAGATACGCAGTATTTT. Its protein product is CASSLKSGRDTDTQYF.

The rearrangement joins TRBV5-1 to TRBJ2-1, with TRBD2 as a possible D gene (5 bases). Germline V gene sequence: CDR1 SGHRS, CDR2 YFSETQ. The ends were cut back, 0 bases at V and 1 base at J, with 17 bases in the middle. CDR3 length: 18 residues. The CDR3: CASSLGAGITSSYNEQFF. The CDR3 DNA sequence: TGCGCCAGCAGCTTGGGGGCCGGGATTACCTCTTCCTACAATGAGCAGTTCTTC.

The chain uses TRBV28 and TRBJ1-2; no reliable D call. Looked up from germline, CDR1 is MDHEN and CDR2 is SYDVKM. V was clipped by 6 bases and J by 5 bases, with 13 bases between them. The CDR3 spans 13 residues. CDR3 DNA sequence: TGTGCCAGCAGAGTAGCCCAAGCATATGGCTACACCTTC. This encodes CASRVAQAYGYTF.

The V and J genes are TRBV9 and TRBJ2-1, with 9 nucleotides matching TRBD2. The junction had 5 bases not matched to a gene; V was cut back by 3 bases and J by 4 bases. CDR1 is SGDLS, CDR2 YYNGEE, per germline. This CDR3 contains 15 residues. The CDR3: CASSATSGPYNEQFF. Written as DNA, the CDR3 is TGTGCCAGCAGCGCCACTAGCGGGCCTTACAATGAGCAGTTCTTC.

V usage is TRBV9 and J usage is TRBJ2-1; 8 bases fit TRBD2. J was trimmed by 6 bases and V by 5 bases; bases with no gene match: 19. The CDR3 is made up of 18 amino acids. Germline V lookup: CDR1 SGDLS, CDR2 YYNGEE. The CDR3 nucleotides read TGTGCCAGCAGTGTGAAAGGGGACGGGACTAGGGCTAGCAATGAGCAGTTCTTC. Protein sequence: CASSVKGDGTRASNEQFF.

The chain joins TRBV18 to TRBJ2-1; 8 nucleotides line up with TRBD1. Germline CDR1 reads KGHSH; CDR2 reads LQKENI. CDR3 size: 15 residues. V lost 2 bases, J lost 5 bases, and 5 bases stayed unmatched. The CDR3 DNA follows: TGTGCCAGCTCACCAGAGACAGGGGTTGACAATGAGCAGTTCTTC. As protein: CASSPETGVDNEQFF.

The rearrangement joins TRBV15 to TRBJ1-2, with D unresolved. The CDR3 loop spans 14 amino acids. V gave up 0 bases and J gave up 5 bases, with 10 bases separating them. The V gene's germline CDR1 is LNHNV and CDR2 YYDKDF (reference sequence). CDR3 nucleotide sequence: TGTGCCACCAGCAGAGATAGGGCTGAGTATGGCTACACCTTC. Encoded protein: CATSRDRAEYGYTF.

This chain uses TRBV7-2 with TRBJ2-5; no firm D call. Trimming shortened V by 6 bases and J by 1 base, and 15 bases separated the two germline ends. The CDR3 spans 15 residues. The V gene's germline CDR1 is SGHTA and CDR2 FQGNSA. The CDR3 DNA follows: TGTGCCAGCAGACAGTCGGGCATGGCCCAAGAGACCCAGTACTTC. It translates to CASRQSGMAQETQYF. Complete variable domain (other parts from reference TRBV7-2 and TRBJ2-5): GAGVSQSPSNKVTEKGKDVELRCDPISGHTALYWYRQSLGQGLEFLIYFQGNSAPDKSGLPSDRFSAERTGGSVSTLTIQRTQQEDSAVYLCASRQSGMAQETQYFGPGTRLLVL.

This chain links TRBV9 with TRBJ2-7; the match to TRBD2 covers 9 bases. V trimming: 5 bases; J trimming: 5 bases; junction bases outside the gene matches: 11. This CDR3 is 15 amino acids long. The germline V gene encodes CDR1 SGDLS and CDR2 YYNGEE. This CDR3 is CASSLTGTSIHEQYF. As DNA, the CDR3 is TGTGCCAGCAGTCTCACCGGGACTAGCATCCACGAGCAGTACTTC.